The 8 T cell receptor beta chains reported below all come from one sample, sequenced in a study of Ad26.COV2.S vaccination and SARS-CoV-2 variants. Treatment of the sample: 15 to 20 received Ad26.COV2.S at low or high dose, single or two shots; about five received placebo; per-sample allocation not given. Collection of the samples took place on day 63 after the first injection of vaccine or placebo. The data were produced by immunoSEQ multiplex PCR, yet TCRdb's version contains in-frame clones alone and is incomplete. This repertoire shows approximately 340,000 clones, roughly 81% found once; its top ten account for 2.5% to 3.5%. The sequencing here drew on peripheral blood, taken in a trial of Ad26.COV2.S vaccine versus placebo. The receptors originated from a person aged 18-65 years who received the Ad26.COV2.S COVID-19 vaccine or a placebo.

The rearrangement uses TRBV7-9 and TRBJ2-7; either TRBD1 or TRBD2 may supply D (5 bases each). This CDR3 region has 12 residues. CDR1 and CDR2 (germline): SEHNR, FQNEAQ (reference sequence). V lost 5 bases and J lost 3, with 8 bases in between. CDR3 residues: CASSGTGYEQYF. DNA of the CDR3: TGTGCCAGCAGCGGGACCGGCTACGAGCAGTACTTC.

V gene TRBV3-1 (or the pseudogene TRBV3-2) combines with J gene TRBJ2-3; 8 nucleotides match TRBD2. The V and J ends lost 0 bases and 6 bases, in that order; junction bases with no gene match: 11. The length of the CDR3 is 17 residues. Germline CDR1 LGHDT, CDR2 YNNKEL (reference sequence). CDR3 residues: CASSQECLGGAGDTQYF. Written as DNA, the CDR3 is TGTGCCAGCAGCCAAGAGTGCCTCGGGGGGGCGGGGGATACGCAGTATTTT.

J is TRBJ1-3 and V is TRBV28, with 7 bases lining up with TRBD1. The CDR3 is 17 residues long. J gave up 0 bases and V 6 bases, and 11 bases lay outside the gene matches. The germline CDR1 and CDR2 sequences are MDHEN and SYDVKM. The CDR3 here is CASRMNQGGLSGNTIYF. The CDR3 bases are TGTGCCAGCAGAATGAACCAGGGGGGGCTCTCTGGAAACACCATATATTTT.

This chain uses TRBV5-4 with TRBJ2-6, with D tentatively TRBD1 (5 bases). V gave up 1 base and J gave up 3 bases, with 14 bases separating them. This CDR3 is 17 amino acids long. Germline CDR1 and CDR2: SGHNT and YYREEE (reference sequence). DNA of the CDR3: TGTGCCAGCAGCTTGTTGGGCAGGGAAGGTGGGGCCAACGTCCTGACTTTC. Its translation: CASSLLGREGGANVLTF.

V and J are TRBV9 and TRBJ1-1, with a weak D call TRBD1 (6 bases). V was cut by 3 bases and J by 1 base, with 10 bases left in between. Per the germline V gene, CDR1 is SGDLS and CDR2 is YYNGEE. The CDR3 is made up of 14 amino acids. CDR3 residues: CASSEGQTNTEAFF. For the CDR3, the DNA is TGTGCCAGCAGCGAAGGACAGACGAACACTGAAGCTTTCTTT.

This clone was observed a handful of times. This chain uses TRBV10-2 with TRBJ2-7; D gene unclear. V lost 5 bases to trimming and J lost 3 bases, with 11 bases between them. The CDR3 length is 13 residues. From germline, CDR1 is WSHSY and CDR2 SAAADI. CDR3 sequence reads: CASSRPPRYEQYF. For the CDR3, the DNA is TGCGCCAGCAGTCGCCCCCCCCGCTACGAGCAGTACTTC.

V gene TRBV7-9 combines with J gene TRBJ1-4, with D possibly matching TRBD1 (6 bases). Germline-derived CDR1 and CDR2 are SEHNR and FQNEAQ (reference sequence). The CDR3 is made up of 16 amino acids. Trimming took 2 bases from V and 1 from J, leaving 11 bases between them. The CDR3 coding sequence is TGTGCCAGCAGCTTAAGAGGCAGGGGAACTAATGAAAAACTGTTTTTT. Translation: CASSLRGRGTNEKLFF.

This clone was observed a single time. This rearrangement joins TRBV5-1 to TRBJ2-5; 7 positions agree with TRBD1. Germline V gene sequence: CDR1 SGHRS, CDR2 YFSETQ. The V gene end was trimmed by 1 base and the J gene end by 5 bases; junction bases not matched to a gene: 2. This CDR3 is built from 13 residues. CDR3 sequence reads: CASSLRGQETQYF. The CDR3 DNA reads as TGCGCCAGCAGCTTGAGGGGGCAGGAGACCCAGTACTTC.